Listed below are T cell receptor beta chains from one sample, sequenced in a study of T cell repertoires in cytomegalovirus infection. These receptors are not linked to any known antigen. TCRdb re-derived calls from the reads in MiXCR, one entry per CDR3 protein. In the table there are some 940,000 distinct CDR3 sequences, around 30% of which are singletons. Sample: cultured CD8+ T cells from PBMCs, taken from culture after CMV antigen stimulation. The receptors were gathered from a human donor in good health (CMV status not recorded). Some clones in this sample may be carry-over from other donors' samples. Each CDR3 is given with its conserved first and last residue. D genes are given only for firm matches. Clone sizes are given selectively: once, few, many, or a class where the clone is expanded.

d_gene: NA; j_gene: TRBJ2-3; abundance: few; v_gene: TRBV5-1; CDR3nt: TGCGCCAGCAGCTTGAGGGCTAGAAACACAGATACGCAGTATTTT; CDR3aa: CASSLRARNTDTQYF
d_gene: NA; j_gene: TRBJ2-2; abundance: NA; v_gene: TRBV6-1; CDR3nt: TGTGCCAGCAGCCTAAGGGGACACCGTTCACCCGGGGAGCTGTTTTTT; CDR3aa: CASSLRGHRSPGELFF
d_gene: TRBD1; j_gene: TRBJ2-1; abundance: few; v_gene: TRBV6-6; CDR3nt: TGTGTCAGCAGTCCGGGACAGGGCTCCTACAATGAGCAGTTCTTC; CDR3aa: CVSSPGQGSYNEQFF
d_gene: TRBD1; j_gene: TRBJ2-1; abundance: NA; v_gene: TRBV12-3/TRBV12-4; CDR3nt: TGTGCCAGCAGCCGGACAGGGGGTCGCAATGAGCAGTTCTTC; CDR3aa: CASSRTGGRNEQFF
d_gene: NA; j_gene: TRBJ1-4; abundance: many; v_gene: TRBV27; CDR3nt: TGTGCCAGCAGTTTAATCAGCGGGAACAGCAATGAAAAACTGTTTTTT; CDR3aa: CASSLISGNSNEKLFF
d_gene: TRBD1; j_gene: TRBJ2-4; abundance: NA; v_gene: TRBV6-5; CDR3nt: TGTGCCAGCAGTTACGGGGGACAGGTCCAGGGAAACATTCAGTACTTC; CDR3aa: CASSYGGQVQGNIQYF
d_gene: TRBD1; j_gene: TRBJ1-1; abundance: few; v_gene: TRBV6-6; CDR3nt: TGTGCCAGCAGTTACAGACAGGGGGCTAACGGAGGCACTGAAGCTTTCTTT; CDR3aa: CASSYRQGANGGTEAFF
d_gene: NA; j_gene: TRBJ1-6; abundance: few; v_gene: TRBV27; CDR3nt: TGTGCCACCTGGGGGGGGCTAGGTTCACCCCTCCACTTT; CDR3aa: CATWGGLGSPLHF
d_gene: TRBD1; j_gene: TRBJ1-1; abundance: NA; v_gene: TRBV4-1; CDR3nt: TGCGCCAGCAGCCATCGGGACAGGCAGAACACTGAAGCTTTCTTT; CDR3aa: CASSHRDRQNTEAFF
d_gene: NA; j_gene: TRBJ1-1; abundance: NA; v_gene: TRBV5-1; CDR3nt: TGCGCCAGCAGCTTGGTTTCGGGGATGAACACTGAAGCTTTCTTT; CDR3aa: CASSLVSGMNTEAFF
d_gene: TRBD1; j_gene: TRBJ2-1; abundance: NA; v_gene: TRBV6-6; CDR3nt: TGTGCCAGCAGCCTAGCCGGACAGGGTGGCAATGAGCAGTTCTTC; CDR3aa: CASSLAGQGGNEQFF
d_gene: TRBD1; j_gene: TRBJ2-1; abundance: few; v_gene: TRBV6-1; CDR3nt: TGTGCCAGCAGTGCCAGGGGGCGCCGGGCCTACAATGAGCAGTTCTTC; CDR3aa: CASSARGRRAYNEQFF
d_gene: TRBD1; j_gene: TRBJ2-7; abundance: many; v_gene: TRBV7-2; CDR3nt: TGTGCCAGCAGCTTAGGCCAGGGGGCGCTTGAGCAGTACTTC; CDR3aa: CASSLGQGALEQYF
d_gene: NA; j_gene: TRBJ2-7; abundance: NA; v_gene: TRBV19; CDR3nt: TGTGCCAGTAGTATGAAAGGGTGGGGGGACTACGAGCAGTACTTC; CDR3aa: CASSMKGWGDYEQYF
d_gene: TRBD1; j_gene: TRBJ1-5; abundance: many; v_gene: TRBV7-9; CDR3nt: TGTGCCAGCAGCTTGATCCCCGACAGGGGACCTTATAGCAATCAGCCCCAGCATTTT; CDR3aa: CASSLIPDRGPYSNQPQHF
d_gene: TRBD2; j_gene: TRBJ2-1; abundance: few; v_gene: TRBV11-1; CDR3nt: TGTGCCAGCAGCCCCCTGCTGGCGGGGGGGTACTATGAGCAGTTCTTC; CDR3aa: CASSPLLAGGYYEQFF